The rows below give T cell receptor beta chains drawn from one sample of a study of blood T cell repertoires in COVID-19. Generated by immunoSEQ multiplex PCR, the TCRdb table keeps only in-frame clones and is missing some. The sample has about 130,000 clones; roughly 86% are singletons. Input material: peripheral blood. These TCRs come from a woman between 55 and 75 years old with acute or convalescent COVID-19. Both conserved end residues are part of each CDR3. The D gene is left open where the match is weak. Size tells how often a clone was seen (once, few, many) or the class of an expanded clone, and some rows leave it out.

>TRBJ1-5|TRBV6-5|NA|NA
CASRRDQPQHF
TGTGCCAGCCGGAGAGATCAGCCCCAGCATTTT
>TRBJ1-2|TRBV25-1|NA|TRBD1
CASSEPGTGALLYGYTF
TGTGCCAGCAGTGAACCCGGGACAGGGGCCTTATTGTATGGCTACACCTTC
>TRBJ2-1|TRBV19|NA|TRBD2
CASSILAGGIVRYNEQFF
TGTGCCAGTAGTATACTAGCGGGGGGGATAGTCCGCTACAATGAGCAGTTCTTC
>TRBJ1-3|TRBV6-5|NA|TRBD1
CASSSGTGRSGNTIYF
TGTGCCAGCAGTTCGGGGACAGGCCGCTCTGGAAACACCATATATTTT
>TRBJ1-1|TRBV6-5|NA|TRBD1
CASTNRQGRNTEAFF
TGTGCCAGCACCAATAGACAGGGGAGGAACACTGAAGCTTTCTTT
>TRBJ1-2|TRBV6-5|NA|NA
CASRTETNYGYTF
TGTGCCAGCAGAACCGAAACAAACTATGGCTACACCTTC
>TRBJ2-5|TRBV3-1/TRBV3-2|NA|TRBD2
CASSQGFGTSQETQYF
TGTGCCAGCAGCCAAGGGTTCGGGACTAGCCAAGAGACCCAGTACTTC
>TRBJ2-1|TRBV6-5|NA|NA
CASSYKHDNEQFF
TGTGCCAGCAGTTATAAACACGACAATGAGCAGTTCTTC
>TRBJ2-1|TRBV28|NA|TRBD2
CASSPGLASYNEQFF
TGTGCCAGCAGCCCGGGACTAGCGAGTTACAATGAGCAGTTCTTC
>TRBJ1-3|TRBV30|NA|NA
CAWSPIRGPSSGNTIYF
TGTGCCTGGAGTCCTATCAGGGGACCGTCCTCTGGAAACACCATATATTTT
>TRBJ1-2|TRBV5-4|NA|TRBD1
CASSPVPGQGAGGYTF
TGTGCCAGCAGCCCCGTCCCGGGACAGGGGGCGGGTGGCTACACCTTC
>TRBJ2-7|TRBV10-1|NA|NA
CASSDRPSNSYEQYF
TGCGCCAGCAGCGACAGGCCGAGCAACTCCTACGAGCAGTACTTC
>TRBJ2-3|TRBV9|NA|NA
CASSSGLLTDTQYF
TGTGCCAGCAGCTCTGGACTATTGACAGATACGCAGTATTTT
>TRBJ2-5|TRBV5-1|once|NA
CASSLGYREETQYF
TGCGCCAGCAGCTTGGGCTACAGAGAAGAGACCCAGTACTTC
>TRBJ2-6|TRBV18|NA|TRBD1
CASSPPTGSGANVLTF
TGTGCCAGCTCACCGCCGACAGGGTCTGGGGCCAACGTCCTGACTTTC
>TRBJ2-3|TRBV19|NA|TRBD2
CASSSASGRWSDTQYF
TGTGCCAGTAGTAGCGCTAGCGGTAGATGGTCGGATACGCAGTATTTT
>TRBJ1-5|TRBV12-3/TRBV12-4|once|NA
CASSLHISQPQHF
TGTGCCAGCAGTTTGCACATCTCTCAGCCCCAGCATTTT
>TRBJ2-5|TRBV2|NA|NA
CASSEMSGLKETQYF
TGTGCCAGCAGTGAAATGAGCGGGTTAAAAGAGACCCAGTACTTC
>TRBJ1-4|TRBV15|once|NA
CATSREGRGEGEKLFF
TGTGCCACCAGCAGAGAGGGGAGGGGAGAGGGTGAAAAACTGTTTTTT
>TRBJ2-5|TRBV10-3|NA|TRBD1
CAIGPGTGQETQYF
TGTGCCATCGGTCCCGGGACAGGCCAAGAGACCCAGTACTTC
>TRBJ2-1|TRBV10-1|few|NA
CASSPGGSGYNEQFF
TGCGCCAGCAGCCCCGGGGGTAGCGGATACAATGAGCAGTTCTTC
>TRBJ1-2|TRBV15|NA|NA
CATSIRAGSNGYTF
TGTGCCACCAGCATTCGCGCGGGATCAAATGGCTACACCTTC
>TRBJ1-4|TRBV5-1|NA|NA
CASSLGPGNEKLFF
TGCGCCAGCAGCTTGGGGCCAGGGAATGAAAAACTGTTTTTT
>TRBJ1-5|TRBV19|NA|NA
CASSTTYDSNQPQHF
TGTGCCAGTAGTACCACATATGATAGCAATCAGCCCCAGCATTTT
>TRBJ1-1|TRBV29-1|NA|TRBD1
CSVSDRALNTEAFF
TGCAGCGTCTCCGACAGGGCGCTGAACACTGAAGCTTTCTTT
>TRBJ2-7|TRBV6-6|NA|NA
CASSYSYSYEQYF
TGTGCCAGCAGTTACTCCTACTCCTACGAGCAGTACTTC
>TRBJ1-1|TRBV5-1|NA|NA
CASSLNPGNTEAFF
TGCGCCAGCAGCTTGAATCCAGGGAACACTGAAGCTTTCTTT
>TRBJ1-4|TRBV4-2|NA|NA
CASSRTATNEKLFF
TGTGCCAGCAGCCGGACAGCAACTAATGAAAAACTGTTTTTT
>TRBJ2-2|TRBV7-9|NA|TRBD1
CASSLGQGSNTGELFF
TGTGCCAGCAGCTTAGGACAGGGGTCGAACACCGGGGAGCTGTTTTTT
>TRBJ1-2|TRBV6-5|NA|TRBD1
CASNPGQGGYSYTF
TGTGCCAGCAACCCGGGACAGGGGGGCTATAGCTACACCTTC
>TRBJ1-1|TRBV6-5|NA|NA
CASSYMGATGAFF
TGTGCCAGCAGTTACATGGGGGCAACGGGAGCTTTCTTT
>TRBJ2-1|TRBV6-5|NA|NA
CASSYSQETHEQFF
TGTGCCAGCAGTTACTCGCAAGAAACTCATGAGCAGTTCTTC
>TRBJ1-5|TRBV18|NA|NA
CASSPSGQVGNQPQHF
TGTGCCAGCTCACCCTCAGGCCAGGTGGGCAATCAGCCCCAGCATTTT
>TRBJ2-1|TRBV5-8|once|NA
CASSLVGSSYNEQFF
TGTGCCAGCAGCTTGGTTGGTAGCTCCTACAATGAGCAGTTCTTC
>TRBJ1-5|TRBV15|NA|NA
CATSRGTAENQPQHF
TGTGCCACCAGCAGAGGGACAGCAGAGAATCAGCCCCAGCATTTT
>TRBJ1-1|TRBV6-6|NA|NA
CASRGGTVGAFF
TGTGCCAGCAGGGGGGGAACGGTAGGGGCTTTCTTT
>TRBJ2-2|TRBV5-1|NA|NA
CASSSITSTGELFF
TGCGCCAGCAGCTCAATTACGAGCACCGGGGAGCTGTTTTTT
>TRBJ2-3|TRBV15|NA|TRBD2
CATSRPGLAGSTDTQYF
TGTGCCACCAGCAGACCCGGACTAGCGGGAAGCACAGATACGCAGTATTTT
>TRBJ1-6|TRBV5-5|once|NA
CASRGGGPSNNSPLHF
TGTGCCAGCAGGGGGGGAGGGCCTTCTAATAATTCACCCCTCCACTTT
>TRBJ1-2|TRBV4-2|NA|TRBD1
CASSPRQGATNGYTF
TGTGCCAGCAGCCCGCGACAGGGGGCGACGAATGGCTACACCTTC